Below, 24 T cell receptor beta chains from the same sample are listed, as sequenced in a study of shared clonotypes between healthy human individuals. Libraries were prepared by immunoSEQ multiplex PCR; TCRdb keeps only in-frame clonotypes and omits some of them. This table holds nearly 1,000,000 clones, around three quarters found once. The specimen was memory CD4+ T cells sorted from blood. Sample subset: CD45RA-negative fraction. The receptors derive from a man between 18 and 35 years old in good health.

The chain carries TRBV18 and TRBJ1-4, with TRBD1 identical over 8 bases. The CDR3 has 19 residues. The V and J ends lost 4 bases and 6 bases, in that order; junction bases with no gene match: 19. Per germline, CDR1 KGHSH and CDR2 LQKENI. The CDR3 is CASSRKGQAPLKKDEKLFF. The CDR3 DNA reads as TGTGCCAGCTCACGAAAGGGACAGGCCCCGCTCAAAAAGGATGAAAAACTGTTTTTT.

This clone came up a few times. The chain has TRBV28 and TRBJ2-5; D is unclear. V was shortened by 7 bases and J by 3 bases, with 9 bases between the two germline ends. The germline V gene encodes CDR1 MDHEN and CDR2 SYDVKM. This CDR3 contains 12 residues. This chain's CDR3 is CASMASKETQYF. DNA for the CDR3: TGTGCCAGCATGGCCAGTAAAGAGACCCAGTACTTC.

The chain recombines TRBV7-3 with TRBJ2-1; TRBD2 matches 9 bases. Germline CDR1 is SGHTA and CDR2 is FQGTGA. CDR3 length: 14 residues. Unmatched junction bases numbered 10, after V lost 2 bases and J lost 14 bases. CDR3 in DNA: TGTGCCAGCAGCTTAGATCCTAGCGGGGCCTTAAAGTTCTTC. Translation: CASSLDPSGALKFF.

A few counts support this clone. The CDR3 sequence is CASSFLDSEAFF. DNA of the CDR3: TGTGCCAGCAGTTTTCTGGACAGTGAAGCTTTCTTT. The chain links TRBV6-6 to TRBJ1-1, with D maybe TRBD1 (6 bases). Per the germline V gene, CDR1 is MNHNY and CDR2 is SVGAGI (reference sequence). This CDR3 comprises 12 residues. V was shortened by 4 bases and J by 7 bases, with 10 bases between the two germline ends.

This clone showed up just once. This chain connects TRBV5-5 to TRBJ1-2; 7 nucleotides match TRBD1. The V gene end was trimmed by 3 bases and the J gene end by 4 bases; junction bases not matched to a gene: 6. Germline lookup yields CDR1 SGHKS and CDR2 YYEKEE (reference sequence). The CDR3 loop spans 14 amino acids. CDR3 DNA: TGTGCCAGCAGCTCCTCGACAGGGTCCTATGGCTACACCTTC. Its translation: CASSSSTGSYGYTF.

The chain uses TRBV10-3 and TRBJ2-1; TRBD2 matches at 10 bases. The CDR3 runs 16 residues. The V gene end was trimmed by 2 bases and the J gene end by 10 bases; junction bases not matched to a gene: 11. CDR1 and CDR2 (germline): ENHRY, SYGVKD. The CDR3 spells CAISEGIRLAGSEQFF. CDR3 nucleotide sequence: TGTGCCATCAGTGAGGGGATAAGACTAGCGGGCAGCGAGCAGTTCTTC.

The chain joins TRBV7-2 to TRBJ1-1; 11 bases fit TRBD1. The germline V gene encodes CDR1 SGHTA and CDR2 FQGNSA. Losses at the gene ends were 4 bases for V and 10 bases for J; bases not matched to a gene: 11. The CDR3 runs to 15 residues. The CDR3 here is CASSSPGQGAMGAFF. The CDR3 nucleotides read TGTGCCAGCAGCTCCCCCGGACAGGGGGCAATGGGAGCTTTCTTT.

The chain joins TRBV19 to TRBJ1-6, with a tentative D call TRBD1 (6 bases). With 2 bases removed from V and 10 bases from J, the gap between germline ends came to 18 bases. This CDR3 region has 16 residues. Germline V CDR1 and CDR2: LNHDA, SQIVND (reference sequence). CDR3 sequence (DNA): TGTGCCAGTAGTATAATAGTTGGGGGGCTGAAGTCACCCCTCCACTTT. This sequence encodes CASSIIVGGLKSPLHF.

This chain joins TRBV30 and TRBJ1-6; maybe TRBD1 (5 bases). This CDR3 spans 13 amino acids. Germline loops: CDR1 GTSNPN, CDR2 SVGIG (reference sequence). Deletions cut 3 bases from V and 8 bases from J, with 11 bases between. The CDR3 spells CAWSQGPDSPLHF. The CDR3 nucleotides read TGTGCCTGGAGCCAGGGTCCAGATTCACCCCTCCACTTT.

There are many counts of this clone. The chain combines TRBV11-2 with TRBJ2-3, with a weak D call TRBD2 (6 bases). The length of the CDR3 is 16 residues. The V end was cut by 2 bases, the J end by 1 base, with 13 bases between. Germline assignment: CDR1 SGHAT and CDR2 FQNNGV. The CDR3 loop reads CASSLQGSGRTDTQYF. The CDR3 DNA is TGTGCCAGCAGCTTACAGGGTAGCGGCCGCACAGATACGCAGTATTTT.

The chain links TRBV14 to TRBJ2-5; D is possibly TRBD1 (5 bases). The germline gives CDR1 SGHDN, CDR2 FVKESK. The CDR3 spans 15 residues. V dropped 0 bases and J dropped 6 bases, with 14 bases sitting between them. This chain's CDR3 is CASSQEVAGRKTQYF. The CDR3 bases are TGTGCCAGCAGCCAAGAGGTGGCAGGGCGGAAGACCCAGTACTTC.

V is TRBV19 and J is TRBJ2-5, with TRBD2 as a possible D gene (7 bases). Between the trimmed V and J ends, which lost 4 bases and 5 bases, there was a span of 17 bases. Per germline, CDR1 LNHDA and CDR2 SQIVND (reference sequence). The CDR3 covers 15 residues. As DNA, the CDR3 is TGTGCCAGTAGTAGGAGGGGGGGCGGAAGCGAGACCCAGTACTTC. Its protein product is CASSRRGGGSETQYF.

The rearrangement joins TRBV10-3 to TRBJ2-3; 8 bases align to TRBD1. Germline V gene lookup returns CDR1 ENHRY and CDR2 SYGVKD. This CDR3 has 15 residues. Trimming took 6 bases from V and 8 from J; bases not matched to a gene: 13. This chain's CDR3 is CAISRTGPPQGTQYF. The CDR3 DNA is TGTGCCATCAGCCGGACAGGGCCGCCCCAAGGTACGCAGTATTTT.

DNA of the CDR3: TGTGCCAGCTCACCTGACAGGGCCTACAATGAGCAGTTCTTC. Translating it yields CASSPDRAYNEQFF. The chain couples TRBV18 to TRBJ2-1; TRBD1 matches 7 bases. The V segment lost 3 bases and the J segment 2 bases; nucleotides outside the gene matches: 1. The germline CDR1 and CDR2 sequences are KGHSH and LQKENI. CDR3 length: 14 amino acids. The entire variable domain, with the rest obtained from reference TRBV18 and TRBJ2-1, is as follows: NAGVMQNPRHLVRRRGQEARLRCSPMKGHSHVYWYRQLPEEGLKFMVYLQKENIIDESGMPKERFSAEFPKEGPSILRIQQVVRGDSAAYFCASSPDRAYNEQFFGPGTRLTVL.

Details on this clone: The sample contains more than one DNA sequence encoding this CDR3. The chain carries TRBV27 and TRBJ1-5, with D unclear. Trimming pared 2 bases from V and 2 bases from J, leaving 4 bases between. Germline V gene lookup returns CDR1 MNHEY and CDR2 SMNVEV (reference sequence). The CDR3 runs 13 residues. The CDR3 spells CASSLKGNQPQHF. CDR3 in DNA: TGTGCCAGCAGTTTAAAGGGCAATCAGCCCCAGCATTTT.

The rearrangement links TRBV28 to TRBJ2-7; weak D call: TRBD1 (6 bases). This CDR3 spans 15 amino acids. Trimming left V 6 bases short and J 0 bases short, with 15 bases between. The germline CDR1 and CDR2 sequences are MDHEN and SYDVKM. CDR3 sequence reads: CASRPLGASSYEQYF. CDR3 DNA: TGTGCCAGCAGGCCCCTGGGGGCTAGCTCCTACGAGCAGTACTTC.

The V and J genes are TRBV15 and TRBJ1-2; the match to TRBD1 covers 7 bases. The length of the CDR3 is 13 residues. The germline V gene has CDR1 LNHNV and CDR2 YYDKDF (reference sequence). V lost 5 bases to trimming and J lost 2 bases; unmatched junction nucleotides: 2. CDR3 sequence: CATSPRGNYGYTF. The CDR3 coding sequence is TGTGCCACCAGCCCCAGGGGGAACTATGGCTACACCTTC. Together with reference TRBV15 and TRBJ1-2, the CDR3 gives the full variable domain: DAMVIQNPRYQVTQFGKPVTLSCSQTLNHNVMYWYQQKSSQAPKLLFHYYDKDFNNEADTPDNFQSRRPNTSFCFLDIRSPGLGDTAMYLCATSPRGNYGYTFGSGTRLTVV.

The V gene is TRBV2, the J gene TRBJ1-5, with 7 bases aligning to TRBD1. Germline values: CDR1 SNHLY, CDR2 FYNNEI. The CDR3 contains 15 residues. V lost 8 bases, J lost 3 bases, and 10 bases stayed unmatched. The CDR3: CASGALTGNNQPQHF. The CDR3 nucleotides are TGTGCCAGCGGAGCTCTGACAGGGAACAATCAGCCCCAGCATTTT.

The J gene is TRBJ2-3, the V gene TRBV27, with 7 bases identical to TRBD1. CDR3 size: 16 residues. Trimming took 5 bases from V and 2 from J; bases not matched to a gene: 10. Germline V gives CDR1 MNHEY, CDR2 SMNVEV (reference sequence). The CDR3 region has the DNA TGTGCCAGCAGTCGGACAGGCAGGGCGGACACAGATACGCAGTATTTT. Its translation is CASSRTGRADTDTQYF.

This chain uses TRBV4-1 with TRBJ1-2, with TRBD1 matching 9 bases. Per germline, CDR1 MGHRA and CDR2 YSYEKL. The CDR3 totals 15 residues. After removal of 5 bases from V and 3 bases from J, the junction contained 7 bases not matched to a gene. This CDR3 is CASSSRQGGHYGYTF. As DNA, the CDR3 is TGCGCCAGCAGCTCTCGACAGGGGGGGCACTATGGCTACACCTTC.

The CDR3 DNA sequence: TGTGCCAGTAGTAGGCCGCGCGGCGGGGCAGATAATGAAAAACTGTTTTTT. It translates to CASSRPRGGADNEKLFF. The chain combines TRBV19 with TRBJ1-4, with a weak D call TRBD1 (5 bases). The CDR3 runs to 17 residues. Looked up from germline, CDR1 is LNHDA and CDR2 is SQIVND (reference sequence). Trimming took 4 bases from V and 4 from J, leaving 19 bases between them.

V and J are TRBV9 and TRBJ2-2; D is ambiguous. Between the trimmed V and J ends, which lost 3 bases and 2 bases, there was a span of 20 bases. Germline values: CDR1 SGDLS, CDR2 YYNGEE. The CDR3 runs 18 residues. The CDR3 is CASSGVETTKRNTGELFF. The DNA for the CDR3 is TGTGCCAGCAGCGGCGTGGAAACGACAAAAAGAAACACCGGGGAGCTGTTTTTT.

The chain combines TRBV5-1 with TRBJ2-5; D gene uncertain. Germline assignment: CDR1 SGHRS and CDR2 YFSETQ. V lost 0 bases and J lost 5, with 8 bases in between. The CDR3 extends over 13 amino acids. CDR3 amino acids: CASSLEVSETQYF. CDR3 coding DNA: TGCGCCAGCAGCTTGGAAGTGTCTGAGACCCAGTACTTC.

The chain employs TRBV6-1 and TRBJ1-1, with D unclear. Trimming shortened V by 4 bases and J by 11 bases, and 8 bases separated the two germline ends. The CDR3 extends over 10 amino acids. Germline V CDR1 and CDR2: MNHNS, SASEGT. CDR3 sequence: CASSGLNAFF. CDR3 coding DNA: TGTGCCAGCAGTGGCCTGAACGCTTTCTTT.